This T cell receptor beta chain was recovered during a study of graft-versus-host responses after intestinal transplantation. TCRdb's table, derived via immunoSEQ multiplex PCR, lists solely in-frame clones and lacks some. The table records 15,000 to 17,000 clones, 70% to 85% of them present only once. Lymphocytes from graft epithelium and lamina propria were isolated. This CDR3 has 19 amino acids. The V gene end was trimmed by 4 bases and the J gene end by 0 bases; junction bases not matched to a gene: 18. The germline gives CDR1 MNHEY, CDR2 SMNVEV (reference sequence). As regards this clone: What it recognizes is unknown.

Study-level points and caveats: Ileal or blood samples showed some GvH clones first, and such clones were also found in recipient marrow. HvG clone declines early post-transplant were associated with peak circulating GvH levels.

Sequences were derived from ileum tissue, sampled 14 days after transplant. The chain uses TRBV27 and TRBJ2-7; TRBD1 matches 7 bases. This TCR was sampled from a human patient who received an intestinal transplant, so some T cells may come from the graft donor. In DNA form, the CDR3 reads TGTGCCAGCAGTTCACTCGCCCCGAACAGGGGCCCTAGCTCCTACGAGCAGTACTTC. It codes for CASSSLAPNRGPSSYEQYF.